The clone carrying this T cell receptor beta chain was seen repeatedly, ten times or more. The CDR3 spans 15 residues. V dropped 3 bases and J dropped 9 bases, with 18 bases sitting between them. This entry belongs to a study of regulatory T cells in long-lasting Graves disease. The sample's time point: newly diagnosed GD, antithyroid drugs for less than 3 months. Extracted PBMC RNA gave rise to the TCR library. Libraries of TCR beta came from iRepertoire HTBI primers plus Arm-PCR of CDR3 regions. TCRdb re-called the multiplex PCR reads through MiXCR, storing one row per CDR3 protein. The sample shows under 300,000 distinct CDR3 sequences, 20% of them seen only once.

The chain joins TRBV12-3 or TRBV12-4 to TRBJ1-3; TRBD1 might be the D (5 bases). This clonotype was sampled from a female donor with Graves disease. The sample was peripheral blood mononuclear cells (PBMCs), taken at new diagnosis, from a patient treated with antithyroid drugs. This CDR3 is CASSFGDSSGGTIYF. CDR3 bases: TGTGCCAGCAGTTTTGGTGACAGCAGCGGGGGCACCATATATTTT.